This T cell receptor beta chain originates from a study of blood T cell repertoires in COVID-19. Study at large: Whether acute or convalescent, the COVID-19 samples came from the United States, Italy and Spain. PBMCs, B-cell-depleted T cells, or T cells provided the cDNA or gDNA that made up the material.

Trimming took off 0 bases at V and 3 bases at J, with 5 bases between the two ends. The germline gives CDR1 LGHNA, CDR2 YNFKEQ. This CDR3 is built from 13 residues. In the study's own analysis: Amplifying reference gene primers gave estimates of nucleated cell counts. The repertoire was sequenced with immunoSEQ multiplex PCR; TCRdb's copy has only in-frame clones and lacks some. That table is the source of V, J and clone size, and D and trimming were worked out from the DNA. The sample lists nearly 300,000 clones, about 87% seen once, with 5.5% to 8% in the top ten. This chain connects TRBV4-2 to TRBJ1-1, with D possibly matching TRBD1 (5 bases). Sequencing was done on a sample of peripheral blood. The receptor was derived from a woman between 25 and 40 years old who had recovered from COVID-19. The CDR3 here is CASSQEGDTEAFF. The CDR3 DNA follows: TGTGCCAGCAGCCAAGAAGGGGACACTGAAGCTTTCTTT.